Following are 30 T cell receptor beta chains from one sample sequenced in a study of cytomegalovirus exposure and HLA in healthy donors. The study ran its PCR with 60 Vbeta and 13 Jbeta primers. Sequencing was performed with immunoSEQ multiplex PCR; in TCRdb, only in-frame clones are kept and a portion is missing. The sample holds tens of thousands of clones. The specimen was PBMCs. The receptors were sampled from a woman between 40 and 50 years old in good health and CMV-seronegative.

In DNA, the CDR3 is TGTGCCAGCAGCTATCAGGGCAATCAGCCCCAGCATTTT. As protein: CASSYQGNQPQHF. V gene TRBV13 combines with J gene TRBJ1-5; the D is unclear. The V gene's germline CDR1 is PRHDT and CDR2 FYEKMQ (reference sequence). Trimming pared 4 bases from V and 2 bases from J, leaving 6 bases between. This CDR3 spans 13 amino acids. Variable domain in full (rest from reference TRBV13 and TRBJ1-5): AAGVIQSPRHLIKEKRETATLKCYPIPRHDTVYWYQQGPGQDPQFLISFYEKMQSDKGSIPDRFSAQQFSDYHSELNMSSLELGDSALYFCASSYQGNQPQHFGDGTRLSIL.

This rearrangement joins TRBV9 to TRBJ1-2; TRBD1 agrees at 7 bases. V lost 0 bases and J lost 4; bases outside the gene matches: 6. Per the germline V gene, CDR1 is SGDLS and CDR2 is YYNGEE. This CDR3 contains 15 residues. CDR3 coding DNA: TGTGCCAGCAGCGTAGAATTGGCAGGGGGCTATGGCTACACCTTC. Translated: CASSVELAGGYGYTF. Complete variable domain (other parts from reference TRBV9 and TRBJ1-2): DSGVTQTPKHLITATGQRVTLRCSPRSGDLSVYWYQQSLDQGLQFLIQYYNGEERAKGNILERFSAQQFPDLHSELNLSSLELGDSALYFCASSVELAGGYGYTFGSGTRLTVV.

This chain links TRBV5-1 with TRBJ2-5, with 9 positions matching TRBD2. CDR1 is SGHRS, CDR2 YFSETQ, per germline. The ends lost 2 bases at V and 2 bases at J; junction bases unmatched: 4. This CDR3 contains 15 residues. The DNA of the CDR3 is TGCGCCAGCAGCTTCCTAGCGGGATATCAAGAGACCCAGTACTTC. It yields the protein CASSFLAGYQETQYF.

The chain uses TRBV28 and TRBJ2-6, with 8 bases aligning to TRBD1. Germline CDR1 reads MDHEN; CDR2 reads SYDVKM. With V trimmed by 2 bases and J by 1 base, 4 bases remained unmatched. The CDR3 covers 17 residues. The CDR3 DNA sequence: TGTGCCAGCAGTTTAGGACAGGGAATATCTGGGGCCAACGTCCTGACTTTC. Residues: CASSLGQGISGANVLTF.

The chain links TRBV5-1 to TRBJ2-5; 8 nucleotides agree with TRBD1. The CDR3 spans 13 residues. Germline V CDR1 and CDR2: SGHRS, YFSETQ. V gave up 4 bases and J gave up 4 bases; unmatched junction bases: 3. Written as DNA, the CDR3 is TGCGCCAGCAGCCAGGGGGCGGGAGAGACCCAGTACTTC. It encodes CASSQGAGETQYF. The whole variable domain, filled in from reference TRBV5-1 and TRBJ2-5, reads KAGVTQTPRYLIKTRGQQVTLSCSPISGHRSVSWYQQTPGQGLQFLFEYFSETQRNKGNFPGRFSGRQFSNSRSEMNVSTLELGDSALYLCASSQGAGETQYFGPGTRLLVL.

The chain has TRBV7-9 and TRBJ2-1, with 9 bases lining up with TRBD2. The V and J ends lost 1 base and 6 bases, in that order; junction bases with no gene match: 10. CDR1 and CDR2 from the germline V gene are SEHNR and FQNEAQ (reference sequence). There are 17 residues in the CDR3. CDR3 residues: CASSLVVASGTPNEQFF. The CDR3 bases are TGTGCCAGCAGCTTAGTAGTAGCTAGCGGGACCCCCAATGAGCAGTTCTTC. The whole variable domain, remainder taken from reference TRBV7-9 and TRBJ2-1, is DTGVSQNPRHKITKRGQNVTFRCDPISEHNRLYWYRQTLGQGPEFLTYFQNEAQLEKSRLLSDRFSAERPKGSFSTLEIQRTEQGDSAMYLCASSLVVASGTPNEQFFGPGTRLTVL.

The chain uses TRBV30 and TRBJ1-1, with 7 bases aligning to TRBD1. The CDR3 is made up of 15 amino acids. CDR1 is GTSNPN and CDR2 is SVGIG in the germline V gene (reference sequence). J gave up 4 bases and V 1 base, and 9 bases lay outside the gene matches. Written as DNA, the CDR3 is TGTGCCTGGAGTGGATACCGGGACAGAGTCACTGAAGCTTTCTTT. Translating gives CAWSGYRDRVTEAFF.

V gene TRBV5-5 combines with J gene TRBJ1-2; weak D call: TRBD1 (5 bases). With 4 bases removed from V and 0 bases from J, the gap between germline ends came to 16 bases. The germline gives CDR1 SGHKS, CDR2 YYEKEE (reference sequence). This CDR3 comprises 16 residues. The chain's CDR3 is CASSADNIRANYGYTF. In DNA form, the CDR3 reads TGTGCCAGCAGCGCGGACAATATAAGAGCTAACTATGGCTACACCTTC.

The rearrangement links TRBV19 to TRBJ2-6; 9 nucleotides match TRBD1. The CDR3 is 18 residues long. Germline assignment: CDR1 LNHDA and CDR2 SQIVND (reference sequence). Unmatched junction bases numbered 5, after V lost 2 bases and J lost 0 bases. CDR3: CASSIRGQGLSGANVLTF. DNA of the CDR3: TGTGCCAGTAGTATAAGGGGACAGGGCCTCTCTGGGGCCAACGTCCTGACTTTC. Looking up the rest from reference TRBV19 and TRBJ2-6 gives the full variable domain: DGGITQSPKYLFRKEGQNVTLSCEQNLNHDAMYWYRQDPGQGLRLIYYSQIVNDFQKGDIAEGYSVSREKKESFPLTVTSAQKNPTAFYLCASSIRGQGLSGANVLTFGAGSRLTVL.

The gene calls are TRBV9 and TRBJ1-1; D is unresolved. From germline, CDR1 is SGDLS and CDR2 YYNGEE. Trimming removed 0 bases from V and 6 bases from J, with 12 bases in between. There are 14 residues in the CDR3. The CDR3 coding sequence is TGTGCCAGCAGCGTAGACGCGGGGTATTCTGAAGCTTTCTTT. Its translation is CASSVDAGYSEAFF.

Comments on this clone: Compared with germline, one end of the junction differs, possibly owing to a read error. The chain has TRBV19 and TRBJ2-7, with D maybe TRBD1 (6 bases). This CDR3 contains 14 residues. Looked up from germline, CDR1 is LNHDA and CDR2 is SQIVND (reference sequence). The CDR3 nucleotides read TGTGCCAGTAGTCCAATACAGGGCTCCCACGAGCAGTACTTC. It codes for CASSPIQGSHEQYF.

The CDR3 spells CASSQDRGGQGISYEQYF. CDR3 nucleotides: TGCGCCAGCAGCCAAGATCGGGGCGGACAGGGCATCTCCTACGAGCAGTACTTC. The chain joins TRBV4-3 to TRBJ2-7; 8 bases match TRBD1. This CDR3 contains 18 residues. Germline lookup yields CDR1 LGHNA and CDR2 YSLEER. Unmatched junction bases numbered 10, after V lost 0 bases and J lost 0 bases.

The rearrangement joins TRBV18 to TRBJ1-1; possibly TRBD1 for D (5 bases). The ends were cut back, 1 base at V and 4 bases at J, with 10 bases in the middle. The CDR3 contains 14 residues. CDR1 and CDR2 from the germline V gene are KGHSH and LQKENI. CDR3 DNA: TGTGCCAGCTCACCACTGGGGGGACCCACTGAAGCTTTCTTT. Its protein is CASSPLGGPTEAFF.

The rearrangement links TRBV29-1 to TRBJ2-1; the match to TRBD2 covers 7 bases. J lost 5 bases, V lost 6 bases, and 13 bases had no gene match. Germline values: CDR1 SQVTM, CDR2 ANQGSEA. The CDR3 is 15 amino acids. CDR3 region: CSVSLGASGDNEQFF. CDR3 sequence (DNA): TGCAGCGTCTCCCTAGGGGCTAGCGGTGACAATGAGCAGTTCTTC.

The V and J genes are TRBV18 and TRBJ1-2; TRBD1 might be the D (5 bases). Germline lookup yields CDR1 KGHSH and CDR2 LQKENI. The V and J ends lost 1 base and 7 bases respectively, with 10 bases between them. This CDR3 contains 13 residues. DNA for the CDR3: TGTGCCAGCTCACCACACGCAGGGTCTGGCTACACCTTC. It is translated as CASSPHAGSGYTF.

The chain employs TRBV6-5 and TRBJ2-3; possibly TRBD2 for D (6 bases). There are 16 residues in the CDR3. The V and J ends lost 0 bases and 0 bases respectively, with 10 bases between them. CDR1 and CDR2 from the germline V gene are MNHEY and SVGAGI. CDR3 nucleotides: TGTGCCAGCAGTTACTCTATAGCGGCTAGCACAGATACGCAGTATTTT. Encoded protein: CASSYSIAASTDTQYF.

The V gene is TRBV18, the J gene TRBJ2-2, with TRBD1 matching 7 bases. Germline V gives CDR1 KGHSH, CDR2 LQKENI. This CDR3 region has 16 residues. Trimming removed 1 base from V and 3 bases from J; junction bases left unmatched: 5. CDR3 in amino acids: CASSPRGGRDTGELFF. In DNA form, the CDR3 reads TGTGCCAGCTCACCACGAGGGGGCCGGGACACCGGGGAGCTGTTTTTT.

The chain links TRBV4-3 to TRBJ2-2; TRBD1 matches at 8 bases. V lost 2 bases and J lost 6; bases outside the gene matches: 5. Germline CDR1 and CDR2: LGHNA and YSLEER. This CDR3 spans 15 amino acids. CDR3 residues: CASSQMTGEAGELFF. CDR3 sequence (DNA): TGCGCCAGCAGCCAAATGACAGGGGAGGCCGGGGAGCTGTTTTTT.

In nucleotides, the CDR3 is TGCGCCAGCAGCTTGGCCGGGGAGGGAGGATCCTACGAGCAGTACTTC. Protein product: CASSLAGEGGSYEQYF. This chain links TRBV5-1 with TRBJ2-7; 7 nucleotides agree with TRBD2. V lost 0 bases to trimming and J lost 1 base; unmatched junction nucleotides: 7. There are 16 residues in the CDR3. Per the germline V gene, CDR1 is SGHRS and CDR2 is YFSETQ.

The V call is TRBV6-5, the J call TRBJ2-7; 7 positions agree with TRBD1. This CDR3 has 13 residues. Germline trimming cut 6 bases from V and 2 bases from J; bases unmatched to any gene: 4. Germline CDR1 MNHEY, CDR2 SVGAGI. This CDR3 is CASRLDRAYEQYF. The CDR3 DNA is TGTGCCAGCAGACTCGACAGGGCCTACGAGCAGTACTTC.

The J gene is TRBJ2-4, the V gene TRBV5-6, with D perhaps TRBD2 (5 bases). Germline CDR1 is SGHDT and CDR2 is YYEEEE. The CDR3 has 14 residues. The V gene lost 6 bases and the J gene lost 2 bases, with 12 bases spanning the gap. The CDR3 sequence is CASNLRDSKNIQYF. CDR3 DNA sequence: TGTGCCAGCAATCTGAGGGATTCCAAAAACATTCAGTACTTC.

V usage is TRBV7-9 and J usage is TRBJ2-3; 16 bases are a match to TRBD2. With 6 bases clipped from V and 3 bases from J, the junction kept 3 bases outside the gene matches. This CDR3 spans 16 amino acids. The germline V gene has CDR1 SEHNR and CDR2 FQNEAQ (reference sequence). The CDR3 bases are TGTGCCAGCAGGGGACTAGCGGGAGGGTTGACAGATACGCAGTATTTT. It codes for CASRGLAGGLTDTQYF.

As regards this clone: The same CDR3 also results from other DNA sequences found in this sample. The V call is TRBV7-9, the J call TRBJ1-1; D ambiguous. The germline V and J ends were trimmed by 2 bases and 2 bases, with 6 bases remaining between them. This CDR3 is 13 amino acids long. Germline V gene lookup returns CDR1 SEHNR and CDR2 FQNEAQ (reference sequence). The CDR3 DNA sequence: TGTGCCAGCAGCTTACGGGGAAACACTGAAGCTTTCTTT. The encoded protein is CASSLRGNTEAFF.

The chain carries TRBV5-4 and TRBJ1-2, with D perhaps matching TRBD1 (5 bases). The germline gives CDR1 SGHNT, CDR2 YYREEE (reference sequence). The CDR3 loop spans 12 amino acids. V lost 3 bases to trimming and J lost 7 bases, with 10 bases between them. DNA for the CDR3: TGTGCCAGCAGCTGGGGCCCACGTGGCTACACCTTC. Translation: CASSWGPRGYTF.

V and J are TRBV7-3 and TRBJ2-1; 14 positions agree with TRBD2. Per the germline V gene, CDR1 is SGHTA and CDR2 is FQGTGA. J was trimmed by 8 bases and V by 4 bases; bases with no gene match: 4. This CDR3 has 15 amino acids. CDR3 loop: CASSSGTSGSDEQFF. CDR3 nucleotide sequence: TGTGCCAGCAGCTCTGGGACTAGCGGGAGCGATGAGCAGTTCTTC.

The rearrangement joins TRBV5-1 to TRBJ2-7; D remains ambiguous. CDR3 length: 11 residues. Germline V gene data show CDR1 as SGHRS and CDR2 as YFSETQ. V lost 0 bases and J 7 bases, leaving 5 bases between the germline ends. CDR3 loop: CASSLGPEQYF. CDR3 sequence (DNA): TGCGCCAGCAGCTTGGGGCCTGAGCAGTACTTC.

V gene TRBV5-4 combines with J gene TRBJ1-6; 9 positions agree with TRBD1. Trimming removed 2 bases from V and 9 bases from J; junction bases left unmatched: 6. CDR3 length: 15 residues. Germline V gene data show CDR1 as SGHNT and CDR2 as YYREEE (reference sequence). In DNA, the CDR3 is TGTGCCAGCAGCTTCGGACAGGGGTGGACTTCACCCCTCCACTTT. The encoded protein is CASSFGQGWTSPLHF.

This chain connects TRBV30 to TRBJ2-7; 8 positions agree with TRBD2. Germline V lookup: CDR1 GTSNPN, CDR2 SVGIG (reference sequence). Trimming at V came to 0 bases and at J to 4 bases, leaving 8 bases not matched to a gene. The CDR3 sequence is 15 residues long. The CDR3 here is CAWSVGLAGLYEQYF. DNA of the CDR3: TGTGCCTGGAGTGTAGGGTTAGCGGGACTGTACGAGCAGTACTTC.

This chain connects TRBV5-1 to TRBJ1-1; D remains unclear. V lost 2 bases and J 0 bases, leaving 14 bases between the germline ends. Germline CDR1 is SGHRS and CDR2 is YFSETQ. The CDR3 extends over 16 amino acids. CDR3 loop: CASSLGRERVNTEAFF. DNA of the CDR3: TGCGCCAGCAGCTTAGGGAGGGAAAGGGTGAACACTGAAGCTTTCTTT.

CDR3 nucleotide sequence: TGTGCCAGCAGCTTGGCCTCCGGAGAGACCCAGTACTTC. Residues: CASSLASGETQYF. The chain joins TRBV5-6 to TRBJ2-5; D is uncertain. CDR1 is SGHDT and CDR2 is YYEEEE in the germline V gene. V was cut by 0 bases and J by 4 bases, with 7 bases left in between. The CDR3 consists of 13 residues.